This passage covers 19 T cell receptor beta chains from one sample sequenced in a study of T cell responses to AZD1222 COVID-19 vaccine. The table came from immunoSEQ multiplex PCR; TCRdb's copy has only in-frame clones and leaves some out. The table shows about 120,000 clones, with roughly 84% occurring only once. Source: peripheral blood, taken on day 0 of AZD1222 vaccination. The receptors here all came from an adult in good health.

The chain employs TRBV5-1 and TRBJ2-3, with 12 bases matching TRBD2. This CDR3 is 16 amino acids long. Germline V gene lookup returns CDR1 SGHRS and CDR2 YFSETQ. J was trimmed by 5 bases and V by 1 base; bases with no gene match: 5. The CDR3 sequence is CASSLPRLAGVDTQYF. In nucleotides, the CDR3 is TGCGCCAGCAGCTTGCCTCGACTAGCGGGAGTAGATACGCAGTATTTT.

CDR3 sequence (DNA): TGCGCCAGCAGCTTTGGAGGACATGAAAAACTGTTTTTT. Translated, it gives CASSFGGHEKLFF. J is TRBJ1-4 and V is TRBV5-1; D gene uncertain. The V gene lost 2 bases and the J gene lost 6 bases, with 8 bases spanning the gap. The CDR3 totals 13 residues. Germline CDR1 SGHRS, CDR2 YFSETQ.

The chain recombines TRBV28 with TRBJ2-7; D perhaps matches TRBD1 (5 bases). The V end was cut by 6 bases, the J end by 3 bases, with 12 bases between. From germline, CDR1 is MDHEN and CDR2 SYDVKM. The CDR3 is 13 amino acids. Here the CDR3 DNA reads TGTGCCAGCAGATGGATCGACAGCTACGAGCAGTACTTC. Encoded protein: CASRWIDSYEQYF.

The chain uses TRBV30 and TRBJ1-5; D gene uncertain. The germline V and J ends were trimmed by 0 bases and 6 bases, with 6 bases remaining between them. This CDR3 has 12 residues. Germline CDR1 is GTSNPN and CDR2 is SVGIG (reference sequence). The CDR3 DNA reads as TGTGCCTGGAGTGTACCGGGTCAGCCCCAGCATTTT. Its translation is CAWSVPGQPQHF.

The chain links TRBV6-5 to TRBJ2-7; 7 bases agree with TRBD1. With 5 bases clipped from V and 3 bases from J, the junction kept 7 bases outside the gene matches. There are 14 residues in the CDR3. CDR1 is MNHEY and CDR2 is SVGAGI in the germline V gene. CDR3 sequence reads: CASSPQDRLYEQYF. CDR3 DNA: TGTGCCAGCAGTCCCCAGGACAGGCTCTACGAGCAGTACTTC.

V usage is TRBV29-1 and J usage is TRBJ1-4, with 7 bases fitting TRBD1. The V and J ends lost 7 bases and 0 bases, in that order; junction bases with no gene match: 11. Germline loops: CDR1 SQVTM, CDR2 ANQGSEA. This CDR3 contains 16 residues. This CDR3 is CSATPQGVATNEKLFF. As DNA, the CDR3 is TGCAGCGCCACCCCCCAGGGGGTTGCAACTAATGAAAAACTGTTTTTT.

The genes are TRBV9 and TRBJ2-1, with 7 bases identical to TRBD1. This CDR3 contains 17 residues. CDR1 is SGDLS, CDR2 YYNGEE, per germline. V lost 0 bases to trimming and J lost 5 bases; unmatched junction nucleotides: 11. This chain's CDR3 is CASSVADRAYWNNEQFF. The CDR3 nucleotides are TGTGCCAGCAGCGTAGCCGACAGGGCCTACTGGAACAATGAGCAGTTCTTC.

The V gene is TRBV29-1, the J gene TRBJ2-7; TRBD2 is a possible D gene (5 bases). V was shortened by 7 bases and J by 5 bases, with 18 bases between the two germline ends. This CDR3 region has 13 residues. Germline V gene sequence: CDR1 SQVTM, CDR2 ANQGSEA. In nucleotides, the CDR3 is TGCAGCGGCGCCCAAGGATTGAGGGACGAGCAGTACTTC. It codes for CSGAQGLRDEQYF.

The rearrangement joins TRBV28 to TRBJ1-2; D not resolved. V was cut by 6 bases and J by 6 bases, with 11 bases left in between. The germline CDR1 and CDR2 sequences are MDHEN and SYDVKM. The CDR3 is 12 amino acids. CDR3 residues: CASRMGRNGYTF. The CDR3, as DNA: TGTGCCAGCAGGATGGGGAGGAATGGCTACACCTTC.

This clone was picked up one time. The chain has TRBV14 and TRBJ1-1; D remains ambiguous. Looked up from germline, CDR1 is SGHDN and CDR2 is FVKESK. V lost 1 base and J lost 7, with 13 bases in between. The CDR3 runs to 14 residues. Here the CDR3 reads CASSQVGRRLEAFF. CDR3 nucleotides: TGTGCCAGCAGCCAAGTCGGTCGGCGTCTTGAAGCTTTCTTT.

The CDR3 DNA reads as TGTGCCAGCAGCATCAGGCATAGCGGGGAGAGAACGCAGTATTTT. It specifies CASSIRHSGERTQYF. V usage is TRBV11-2 and J usage is TRBJ2-3, with 8 bases lining up with TRBD2. The V gene's germline CDR1 is SGHAT and CDR2 FQNNGV. The CDR3 extends over 15 amino acids. V lost 5 bases to trimming and J lost 9 bases; unmatched junction nucleotides: 13.

The V gene is TRBV5-1, the J gene TRBJ1-4; unclear D gene. In germline, CDR1 is SGHRS, CDR2 YFSETQ. The V and J ends lost 0 bases and 8 bases respectively, with 8 bases between them. The CDR3 runs to 13 residues. Here the CDR3 DNA reads TGCGCCAGCAGCTTGGTCGGGTACGAAAAACTGTTTTTT. Its translation is CASSLVGYEKLFF.

The chain combines TRBV28 with TRBJ1-5; D uncertain. The V end was cut by 2 bases, the J end by 0 bases, with 5 bases between. This CDR3 comprises 14 residues. CDR1 and CDR2 from the germline V gene are MDHEN and SYDVKM. In DNA form, the CDR3 reads TGTGCCAGCAGTTTACAGGTTAGCAATCAGCCCCAGCATTTT. Its translation is CASSLQVSNQPQHF.

V is TRBV2 and J is TRBJ1-5; TRBD1 matches at 7 bases. V shed 5 bases, J shed 5 bases, and the junction held 6 bases outside the gene matches. This CDR3 spans 14 amino acids. Germline V lookup: CDR1 SNHLY, CDR2 FYNNEI. The CDR3 loop reads CASSYTGAHQPQHF. The CDR3 DNA reads TGTGCCAGCAGTTATACAGGGGCACATCAGCCCCAGCATTTT.

The V call is TRBV28, the J call TRBJ1-2, with D uncertain. V lost 2 bases and J 4 bases, leaving 11 bases between the germline ends. The CDR3 extends over 14 amino acids. Germline V gene lookup returns CDR1 MDHEN and CDR2 SYDVKM. CDR3 nucleotide sequence: TGTGCCAGCAGTTTAGGTCCAGGAGGCTATGGCTACACCTTC. Residues: CASSLGPGGYGYTF.

The chain recombines TRBV30 with TRBJ1-3; D not resolved. V lost 6 bases and J lost 0, with 12 bases in between. Germline V gene sequence: CDR1 GTSNPN, CDR2 SVGIG (reference sequence). This CDR3 contains 14 residues. CDR3 residues: CACTRGISGNTIYF. CDR3 in DNA: TGTGCCTGCACGCGGGGAATCTCTGGAAACACCATATATTTT. The full variable domain, in which reference TRBV30 and TRBJ1-3 provide the parts outside the CDR3, is SQTIHQWPATLVQPVGSPLSLECTVEGTSNPNLYWYRQAAGRGLQLLFYSVGIGQISSEVPQNLSASRPQDRQFILSSKKLLLSDSGFYLCACTRGISGNTIYFGEGSWLTVV.

This rearrangement joins TRBV11-3 to TRBJ2-3; the D is unclear. Germline loops: CDR1 SGHNT, CDR2 YENEEA. This CDR3 has 13 residues. Between the trimmed V and J ends, which lost 1 base and 1 base, there was a span of 3 bases. The CDR3 coding sequence is TGTGCCAGCAGCTTAGGGGGCACAGATACGCAGTATTTT. Its protein product is CASSLGGTDTQYF.

This CDR3 is CASRGGTNEKLFF. The CDR3, as DNA: TGCGCCAGCAGAGGGGGGACTAATGAAAAACTGTTTTTT. The chain recombines TRBV5-1 with TRBJ1-4; D is possibly TRBD1 (6 bases). This CDR3 contains 13 residues. CDR1 is SGHRS and CDR2 is YFSETQ in the germline V gene. V gave up 5 bases and J gave up 2 bases, with 7 bases separating them.

The V gene is TRBV30, the J gene TRBJ1-2; D is ambiguous. Trimming pared 2 bases from V and 5 bases from J, leaving 6 bases between. The V gene's germline CDR1 is GTSNPN and CDR2 SVGIG (reference sequence). The CDR3 covers 11 residues. In DNA, the CDR3 is TGTGCCTGGAGTAACAGATATGGCTACACCTTC. It encodes CAWSNRYGYTF.